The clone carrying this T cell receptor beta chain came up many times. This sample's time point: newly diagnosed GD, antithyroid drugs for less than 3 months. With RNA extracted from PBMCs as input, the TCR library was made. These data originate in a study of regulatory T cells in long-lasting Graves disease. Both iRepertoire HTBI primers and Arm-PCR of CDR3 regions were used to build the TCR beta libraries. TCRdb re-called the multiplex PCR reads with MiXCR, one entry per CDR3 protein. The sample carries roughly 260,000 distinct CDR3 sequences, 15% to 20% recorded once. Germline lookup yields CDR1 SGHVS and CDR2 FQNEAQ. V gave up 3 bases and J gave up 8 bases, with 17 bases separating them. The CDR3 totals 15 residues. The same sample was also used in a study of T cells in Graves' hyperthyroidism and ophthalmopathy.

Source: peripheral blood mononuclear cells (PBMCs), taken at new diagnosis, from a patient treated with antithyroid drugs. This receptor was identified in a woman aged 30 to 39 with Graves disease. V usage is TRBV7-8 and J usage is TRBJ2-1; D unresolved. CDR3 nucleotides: TGTGCCAGCAGCTTTGCCCGGGCCCTACCAGATGAGCAGTTCTTC. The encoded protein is CASSFARALPDEQFF.